This TCR beta chain derives from a study of OX40 agonist ivuxolimab in advanced cancers. Overall study context: With a range of roughly 20 to 90, age averaged roughly 60 years, and 70% to 85% were male. It was permissible to have had prior anti-PD-1, anti-PD-L1 or anti-CTLA-4 therapy, and under 45% had some.

The V end was cut by 8 bases, the J end by 5 bases, with 24 bases between. The CDR3 sequence is 16 residues long. The germline gives CDR1 SGHVS, CDR2 FQNEAQ. Study-wide results and caveats: CD4+ and CD8+ blood T cells expanded clonally by week 6 at 0.1 to 3.0 mg/kg.

A remark on this clone: Its antigen is not known.

Produced via immunoSEQ multiplex PCR; TCRdb's table is partial and in-frame only. Here the sample spans 20,000 to 25,000 clones, approximately 90% being singletons. J is TRBJ1-1 and V is TRBV7-8; D is ambiguous. The input for sequencing was CD4+ or CD8+ T cells sorted from blood, taken in a trial of the OX40 agonist ivuxolimab. This sequence was found in an adult with an advanced solid tumor such as melanoma, head and neck, liver or kidney cancer. The CDR3 is CASPGEGGGLGTEAFF. The DNA of the CDR3 is TGTGCCAGCCCTGGGGAGGGAGGAGGCTTGGGGACTGAAGCTTTCTTT.